Below, 17 T cell receptor beta chains from the same sample are listed, as sequenced in a study of blood T cell repertoires in COVID-19. The method was immunoSEQ multiplex PCR; TCRdb's version includes in-frame clones alone and lacks a portion of them. In the table there are about 220,000 clones, about four fifths of which are singletons. The sample comprised PBMCs or T cells enriched from blood (not recorded which). Receptors were obtained from a woman in her thirties or forties with acute COVID-19.

The V call is TRBV18, the J call TRBJ2-7; 10 nucleotides match TRBD1. Per the germline V gene, CDR1 is KGHSH and CDR2 is LQKENI. This CDR3 spans 15 amino acids. V trimming: 3 bases; J trimming: 7 bases; junction bases outside the gene matches: 9. This CDR3 is CASSPEDRGLGEQYF. DNA for the CDR3: TGTGCCAGCTCACCTGAAGACAGGGGGCTTGGGGAGCAGTACTTC.

The genes are TRBV9 and TRBJ2-2; perhaps TRBD1 as D (5 bases). Trimming took 5 bases from V and 9 from J, leaving 14 bases between them. The CDR3 spans 13 residues. Per germline, CDR1 SGDLS and CDR2 YYNGEE. The CDR3, as DNA: TGTGCCAGCAGTCGCTTAGGGGCGAGGGAGCTGTTTTTT. It codes for CASSRLGARELFF.

The J gene is TRBJ2-3, the V gene TRBV3-1 (or the pseudogene TRBV3-2); TRBD2 matches 7 bases. This CDR3 spans 15 amino acids. The junction had 4 bases not matched to a gene; V was cut back by 2 bases and J by 2 bases. CDR1 and CDR2 (germline): LGHDT, YNNKEL (reference sequence). The CDR3 loop reads CASSQQRGYTDTQYF. In DNA, the CDR3 is TGTGCCAGCAGCCAACAGCGGGGTTACACAGATACGCAGTATTTT.

The chain has TRBV2 and TRBJ2-1; D gene unclear. Trimming pared 6 bases from V and 8 bases from J, leaving 23 bases between. Germline V CDR1 and CDR2: SNHLY, FYNNEI. This CDR3 region has 16 residues. CDR3 in amino acids: CASSLSPGASIYEQFF. The CDR3 coding sequence is TGTGCCAGCAGCTTATCTCCGGGTGCTAGTATTTATGAGCAGTTCTTC.

This chain connects TRBV30 to TRBJ1-1; tentatively, D is TRBD1 (5 bases). The germline V and J ends were trimmed by 8 bases and 4 bases, with 14 bases remaining between them. The germline V gene encodes CDR1 GTSNPN and CDR2 SVGIG (reference sequence). The CDR3 is 12 amino acids. The CDR3 nucleotides are TGTGCCGTAAAAAGGGGAAGCACTGAAGCTTTCTTT. Its protein product is CAVKRGSTEAFF.

J is TRBJ2-7 and V is TRBV3-1 (or the pseudogene TRBV3-2), with a weak D call TRBD1 (6 bases). The V and J ends lost 1 base and 10 bases respectively, with 14 bases between them. Germline V lookup: CDR1 LGHDT, CDR2 YNNKEL (reference sequence). The CDR3 loop spans 13 amino acids. The CDR3 DNA follows: TGTGCCAGCAGCCAAGTGGATGGGGGCGCCCAGTACTTC. This translates into CASSQVDGGAQYF.

Written as DNA, the CDR3 is TGTGCCAGCAGCTTAGGACGGGTCAACTATGGCTACACCTTC. Its translation: CASSLGRVNYGYTF. V gene TRBV7-2 combines with J gene TRBJ1-2; no clear D. V gave up 1 base and J gave up 2 bases, with 8 bases separating them. The CDR3 is 14 amino acids. Germline-derived CDR1 and CDR2 are SGHTA and FQGNSA.

This rearrangement joins TRBV28 to TRBJ2-5; 11 bases fit TRBD2. The junction had 9 bases not matched to a gene; V was cut back by 4 bases and J by 5 bases. The CDR3 has 16 amino acids. Germline CDR1 reads MDHEN; CDR2 reads SYDVKM. The CDR3 coding sequence is TGTGCCAGCAGTTCGGGGACTAGCGGTAGGAAGGAGACCCAGTACTTC. Protein sequence: CASSSGTSGRKETQYF.

V gene TRBV4-1 combines with J gene TRBJ2-3; no clear D. The germline V gene has CDR1 MGHRA and CDR2 YSYEKL. This CDR3 contains 15 residues. V lost 7 bases to trimming and J lost 3 bases, with 17 bases between them. This CDR3 reads CASTLRGASTDTQYF. As DNA, the CDR3 is TGCGCCAGCACCCTCCGTGGCGCTAGTACAGATACGCAGTATTTT.

This clone was recorded a few times. The chain links TRBV7-3 to TRBJ2-3; D unclear. Germline-derived CDR1 and CDR2 are SGHTA and FQGTGA. The length of the CDR3 is 15 residues. Trimming took off 3 bases at V and 1 base at J, with 11 bases between the two ends. CDR3 loop: CASSLALGGTDTQYF. In DNA form, the CDR3 reads TGTGCCAGCAGCTTGGCCCTCGGAGGCACAGATACGCAGTATTTT.

This clone showed up just once. This rearrangement joins TRBV11-3 to TRBJ2-3; 13 nucleotides line up with TRBD2. Trimming cost V 4 bases and J 6 bases; bases outside gene matches: 7. The length of the CDR3 is 16 residues. The germline gives CDR1 SGHNT, CDR2 YENEEA. The CDR3 reads CASSSLAGGPGDTQYF. DNA for the CDR3: TGTGCCAGCAGCTCACTAGCGGGGGGGCCAGGGGATACGCAGTATTTT.

V and J are TRBV9 and TRBJ2-6; a weak D match, TRBD1 (6 bases). Germline values: CDR1 SGDLS, CDR2 YYNGEE. There are 14 residues in the CDR3. The V end was cut by 4 bases, the J end by 5 bases, with 10 bases between. The CDR3 DNA reads TGTGCCAGCAGCTCCAGGGACAGGGCCAACGTCCTGACTTTC. This encodes CASSSRDRANVLTF.

This clone was seen a handful of times. The J gene is TRBJ2-1, the V gene TRBV7-3; 7 nucleotides match TRBD2. The CDR3 has 16 residues. Germline V gene lookup returns CDR1 SGHTA and CDR2 FQGTGA. Trimming cost V 5 bases and J 1 base; bases outside gene matches: 8. As DNA, the CDR3 is TGTGCCAGCAGCCCAATGGGGGGGATTTCCTACAATGAGCAGTTCTTC. Protein sequence: CASSPMGGISYNEQFF.

The rearrangement links TRBV18 to TRBJ2-7, with 9 nucleotides matching TRBD1. Germline CDR1 KGHSH, CDR2 LQKENI. The CDR3 loop spans 14 amino acids. Trimming took 5 bases from V and 6 from J; bases not matched to a gene: 8. CDR3 DNA: TGTGCCAGCTCATCCAGCACAGGGGGCGGCGAGCAGTACTTC. As protein: CASSSSTGGGEQYF.

The gene calls are TRBV27 and TRBJ1-5, with D uncertain. There are 12 residues in the CDR3. Germline V gives CDR1 MNHEY, CDR2 SMNVEV (reference sequence). The germline V and J ends were trimmed by 3 bases and 7 bases, with 7 bases remaining between them. CDR3 DNA sequence: TGTGCCAGCAGTTTTTCCGGGCAGCCCCAGCATTTT. Residues: CASSFSGQPQHF.

The chain joins TRBV11-3 to TRBJ2-1, with 7 bases identical to TRBD1. The CDR3 is 16 amino acids. The germline CDR1 and CDR2 sequences are SGHNT and YENEEA. J gave up 2 bases and V 5 bases, and 9 bases lay outside the gene matches. CDR3 coding DNA: TGTGCCAGCAGCCCCGTGGGACAGCGGCCCTACAATGAGCAGTTCTTC. Its protein product is CASSPVGQRPYNEQFF.

This chain links TRBV5-1 with TRBJ2-7, with 9 bases fitting TRBD2. V dropped 1 base and J dropped 3; count of bases not matched to a gene: 5. The CDR3 covers 15 residues. CDR1 and CDR2 (germline): SGHRS, YFSETQ. CDR3 DNA sequence: TGCGCCAGCAGCTTGATAGCTAGCGGGATCTACGAGCAGTACTTC. It encodes CASSLIASGIYEQYF.